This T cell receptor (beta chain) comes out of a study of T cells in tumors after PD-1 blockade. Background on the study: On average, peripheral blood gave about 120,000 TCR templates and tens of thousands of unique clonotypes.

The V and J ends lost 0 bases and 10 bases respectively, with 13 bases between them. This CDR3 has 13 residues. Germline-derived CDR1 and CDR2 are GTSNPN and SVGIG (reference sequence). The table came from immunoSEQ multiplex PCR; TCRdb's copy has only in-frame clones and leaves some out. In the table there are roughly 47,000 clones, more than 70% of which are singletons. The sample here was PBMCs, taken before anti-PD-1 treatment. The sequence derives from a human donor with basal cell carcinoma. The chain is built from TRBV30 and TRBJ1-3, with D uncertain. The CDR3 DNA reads TGTGCCTGGAGTGTCGGTCTGGGAGGTACCATATATTTT. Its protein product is CAWSVGLGGTIYF.